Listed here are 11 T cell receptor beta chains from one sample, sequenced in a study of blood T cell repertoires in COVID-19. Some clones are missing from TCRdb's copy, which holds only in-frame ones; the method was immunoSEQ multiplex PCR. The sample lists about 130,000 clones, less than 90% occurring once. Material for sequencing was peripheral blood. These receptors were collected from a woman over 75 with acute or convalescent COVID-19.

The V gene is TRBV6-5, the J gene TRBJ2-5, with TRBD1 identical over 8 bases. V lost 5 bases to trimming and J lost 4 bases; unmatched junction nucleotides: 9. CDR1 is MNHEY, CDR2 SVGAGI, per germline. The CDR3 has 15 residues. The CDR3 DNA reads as TGTGCCAGCAGTAAGGACAGGGTTGGGGCAGAGACCCAGTACTTC. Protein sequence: CASSKDRVGAETQYF.

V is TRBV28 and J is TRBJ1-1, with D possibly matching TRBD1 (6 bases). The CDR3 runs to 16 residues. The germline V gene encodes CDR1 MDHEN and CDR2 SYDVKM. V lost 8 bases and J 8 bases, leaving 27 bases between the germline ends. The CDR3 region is CASLPAAMIQGFEAFF. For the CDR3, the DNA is TGTGCCAGCCTCCCTGCCGCCATGATTCAGGGGTTCGAAGCTTTCTTT.

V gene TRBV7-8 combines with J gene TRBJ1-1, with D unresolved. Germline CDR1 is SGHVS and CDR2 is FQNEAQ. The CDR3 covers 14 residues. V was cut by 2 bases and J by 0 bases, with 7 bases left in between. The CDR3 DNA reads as TGTGCCAGCAGCTTACAGAGGGTGAACACTGAAGCTTTCTTT. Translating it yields CASSLQRVNTEAFF.

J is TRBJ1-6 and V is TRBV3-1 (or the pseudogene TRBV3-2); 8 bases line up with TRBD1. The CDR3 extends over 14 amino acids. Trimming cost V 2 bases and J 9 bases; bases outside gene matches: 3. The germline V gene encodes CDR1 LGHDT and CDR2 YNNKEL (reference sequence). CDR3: CASSQSTGGSPLHF. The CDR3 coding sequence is TGTGCCAGCAGCCAATCTACAGGGGGTTCACCCCTCCACTTT.

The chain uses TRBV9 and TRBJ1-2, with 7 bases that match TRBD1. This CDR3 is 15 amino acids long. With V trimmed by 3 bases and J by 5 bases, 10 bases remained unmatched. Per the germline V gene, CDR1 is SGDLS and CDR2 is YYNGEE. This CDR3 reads CASSARGTDQYGYTF. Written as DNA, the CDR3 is TGTGCCAGCAGCGCCCGAGGGACAGACCAGTATGGCTACACCTTC.

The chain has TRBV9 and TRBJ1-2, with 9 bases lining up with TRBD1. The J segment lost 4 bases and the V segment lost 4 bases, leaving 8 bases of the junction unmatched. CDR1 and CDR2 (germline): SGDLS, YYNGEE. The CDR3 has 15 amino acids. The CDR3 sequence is CASSTGQGGVYGYTF. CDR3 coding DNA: TGTGCCAGCAGCACGGGACAGGGAGGTGTCTATGGCTACACCTTC.

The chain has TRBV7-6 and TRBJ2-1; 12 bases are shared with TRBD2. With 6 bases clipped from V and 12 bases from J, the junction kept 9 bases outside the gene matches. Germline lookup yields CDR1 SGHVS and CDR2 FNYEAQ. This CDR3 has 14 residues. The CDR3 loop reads CASSSPSGGGLQFF. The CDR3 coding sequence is TGTGCCAGCAGTTCCCCTAGCGGGGGGGGGCTGCAGTTCTTC.

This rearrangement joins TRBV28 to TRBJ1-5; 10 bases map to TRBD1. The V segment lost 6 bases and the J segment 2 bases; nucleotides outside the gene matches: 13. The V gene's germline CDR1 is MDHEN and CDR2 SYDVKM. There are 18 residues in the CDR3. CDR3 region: CASRPDPGQGHGNQPQHF. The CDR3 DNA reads TGTGCCAGCAGGCCTGACCCGGGACAGGGGCATGGCAATCAGCCCCAGCATTTT.

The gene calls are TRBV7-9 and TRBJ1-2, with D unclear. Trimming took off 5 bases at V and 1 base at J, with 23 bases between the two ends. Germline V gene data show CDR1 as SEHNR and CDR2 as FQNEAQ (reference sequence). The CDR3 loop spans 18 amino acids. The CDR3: CASSGNRASSGINYGYTF. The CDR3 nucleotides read TGTGCCAGCAGCGGGAACCGGGCTAGCAGTGGAATTAACTATGGCTACACCTTC.

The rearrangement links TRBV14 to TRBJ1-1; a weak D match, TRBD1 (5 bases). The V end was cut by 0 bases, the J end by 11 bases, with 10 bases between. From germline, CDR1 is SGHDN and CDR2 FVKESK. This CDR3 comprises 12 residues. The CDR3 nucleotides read TGTGCCAGCAGCCAAGAGGGGCCCCCCGCTTTCTTT. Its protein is CASSQEGPPAFF.

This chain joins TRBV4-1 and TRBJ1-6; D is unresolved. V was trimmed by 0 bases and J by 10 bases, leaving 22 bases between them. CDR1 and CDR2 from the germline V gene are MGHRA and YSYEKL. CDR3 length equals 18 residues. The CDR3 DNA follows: TGCGCCAGCAGCCAAGATCGTTGTGGGCCAGGCCTATGCTCACCCCTCCACTTT. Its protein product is CASSQDRCGPGLCSPLHF.